This TCR beta chain derives from a study of glioma-infiltrating T cells after dendritic cell vaccination. Trimming took 4 bases from V and 5 from J, leaving 7 bases between them. The CDR3 is 12 amino acids. The germline V gene encodes CDR1 SGDLS and CDR2 YYNGEE. Profiling relied on immunoSEQ multiplex PCR, and the TCRdb table lists in-frame clones only, not all of them. The sample lists about 82,000 clones; 70% to 90% were seen once. The rearrangement uses TRBV9 and TRBJ2-1; D unclear. The source is a human donor with glioblastoma. The input for sequencing was blood, taken before dendritic cell vaccination. As DNA, the CDR3 is TGTGCCAGCAGCCACATAAACAATGAGCAGTTCTTC. Translating gives CASSHINNEQFF.